The 15 T cell receptor beta chains in this list originate from one sample, sequenced in a study of T cells in Graves' hyperthyroidism and ophthalmopathy. What was amplified from RNA transcripts were TCR beta CDR3 regions. A set of HTBI primers served as the primers for a first-round RT-PCR of the TCR CDR3. Each CDR3 protein is one row after TCRdb ran MiXCR on the multiplex PCR reads. The sample includes about 560,000 distinct CDR3 sequences, 16% of them seen just once. The material sequenced was blood. The receptor set was obtained from a woman between 18 and 29 years old with Graves' hyperthyroidism.

The V gene is TRBV18, the J gene TRBJ1-6, with D hard to call. Germline CDR1 KGHSH, CDR2 LQKENI. This CDR3 region has 16 residues. V was trimmed by 6 bases and J by 0 bases, leaving 12 bases between them. CDR3 in DNA: TGTGCCAGCTCGTTACACGGGAGCTCCTATAATTCACCCCTCCACTTT. Translation: CASSLHGSSYNSPLHF. Looking up the rest from reference TRBV18 and TRBJ1-6 gives the full variable domain: NAGVMQNPRHLVRRRGQEARLRCSPMKGHSHVYWYRQLPEEGLKFMVYLQKENIIDESGMPKERFSAEFPKEGPSILRIQQVVRGDSAAYFCASSLHGSSYNSPLHFGNGTRLTVT.

In this sample, this clonotype turned up many times. The chain links TRBV11-2 to TRBJ1-1, with 12 bases lining up with TRBD1. This CDR3 contains 16 residues. J lost 5 bases, V lost 5 bases, and 9 bases had no gene match. CDR1 is SGHAT and CDR2 is FQNNGV in the germline V gene. CDR3 residues: CASSLGTGGFRTEAFF. Written as DNA, the CDR3 is TGTGCCAGCAGCCTAGGGACAGGGGGCTTTCGGACTGAAGCTTTCTTT.

This clonotype was picked up a small number of times. V is TRBV12-3 or TRBV12-4 and J is TRBJ1-4; D gene ambiguous. V was pared by 2 bases and J by 4 bases, with 5 bases between. There are 13 residues in the CDR3. CDR3 sequence: CASSLWLNEKLFF. CDR3 sequence (DNA): TGTGCCAGCAGTTTATGGCTTAATGAAAAACTGTTTTTT.

This clonotype was recorded at least ten times. This chain connects TRBV10-3 to TRBJ1-2; a weak D match, TRBD1 (5 bases). Germline V CDR1 and CDR2: ENHRY, SYGVKD. CDR3 length: 14 residues. The V end lost 3 bases, the J end lost 2 bases, and 10 bases lay between the germline ends. The CDR3 nucleotides are TGTGCCATCAGTGATGGGCAGGGAAACTATGGCTACACCTTC. Amino acids: CAISDGQGNYGYTF.

This clonotype was counted at least ten times. The chain uses TRBV7-2 and TRBJ1-1; no clear D gene. Trimming removed 4 bases from V and 5 bases from J, with 14 bases in between. This CDR3 region has 14 residues. Per germline, CDR1 SGHTA and CDR2 FQGNSA. In DNA, the CDR3 is TGTGCCAGCAGCTCCGGTTTGTTGGGTACTGAAGCTTTCTTT. Its translation: CASSSGLLGTEAFF.

For this clonotype: It may be a read error: a sequence one base away is much more abundant. The V and J genes are TRBV20-1 and TRBJ2-7, with D possibly TRBD2 on 6 matching bases. Trimming left V 3 bases short and J 3 bases short, with 12 bases between. The CDR3 is 13 residues long. Germline loops: CDR1 DFQATT, CDR2 SNEGSKA (reference sequence). DNA of the CDR3: TGCAGTGCTAGTTTTAGCGGAATCTACGAGCAGTACTTC. This codes for CSASFSGIYEQYF.

The chain recombines TRBV4-1 with TRBJ2-7; D gene ambiguous. This CDR3 is 16 amino acids long. CDR1 and CDR2 from the germline V gene are MGHRA and YSYEKL. Trimming shortened V by 3 bases and J by 2 bases, and 17 bases separated the two germline ends. This CDR3 is CASSQTNSYRPYEQYF. The DNA for the CDR3 is TGCGCCAGCAGCCAGACAAACTCCTACCGACCCTACGAGCAGTACTTC.

This rearrangement joins TRBV10-2 to TRBJ1-6; TRBD1 agrees at 7 bases. The J segment lost 5 bases and the V segment lost 7 bases, leaving 8 bases of the junction unmatched. The CDR3 extends over 15 amino acids. The V gene's germline CDR1 is WSHSY and CDR2 SAAADI. Here the CDR3 reads CASTSSTGNNSPLHF. The CDR3 DNA reads TGCGCCAGCACCTCATCGACAGGGAATAATTCACCCCTCCACTTT.

This chain uses TRBV2 with TRBJ2-3; TRBD2 matches at 10 bases. CDR1 and CDR2 from the germline V gene are SNHLY and FYNNEI. V gave up 5 bases and J gave up 5 bases; unmatched junction bases: 7. The CDR3 covers 15 residues. CDR3 sequence (DNA): TGTGCCAGCAGTAGCGGGAGGGCCGTCGAAGATACGCAGTATTTT. It encodes CASSSGRAVEDTQYF.

This clonotype was counted at least ten times. The chain links TRBV7-2 to TRBJ2-1; 11 bases match TRBD2. There are 20 residues in the CDR3. The V segment lost 5 bases and the J segment 8 bases; nucleotides outside the gene matches: 23. Germline CDR1 is SGHTA and CDR2 is FQGNSA. CDR3 sequence: CASSTPIGLAGGSIGHEQFF. The DNA of the CDR3 is TGTGCCAGCAGCACCCCCATAGGGCTAGCGGGGGGCTCAATTGGCCATGAGCAGTTCTTC.

This clonotype was seen a handful of times. V usage is TRBV6-2 or TRBV6-3 and J usage is TRBJ2-6; unclear D gene. The CDR3 consists of 12 residues. The germline CDR1 and CDR2 sequences are MNHEY and SVGEGT. V gave up 7 bases and J gave up 2 bases, with 3 bases separating them. This CDR3 is CASKPGANVLTF. CDR3 bases: TGTGCCAGCAAGCCTGGGGCCAACGTCCTGACTTTC.

The chain joins TRBV9 to TRBJ2-7; D possibly matches TRBD1 or TRBD2 (5 bases each). This CDR3 contains 16 residues. Deletions cut 3 bases from V and 4 bases from J, with 20 bases between. Germline V CDR1 and CDR2: SGDLS, YYNGEE. The CDR3 protein is CASSAQGEGFGYEQYF. CDR3 DNA sequence: TGTGCCAGCAGCGCCCAGGGTGAGGGGTTCGGGTACGAGCAGTACTTC.

The chain couples TRBV12-3 or TRBV12-4 to TRBJ2-3; no clear D. The CDR3 consists of 14 residues. Trimming stripped 5 bases from V and 2 bases from J, with 11 bases between. The CDR3 sequence is CASSPRALTDTQYF. For the CDR3, the DNA is TGTGCCAGCAGTCCCCGGGCCCTCACAGATACGCAGTATTTT.

Many counts were recorded for this clonotype. The V gene is TRBV28, the J gene TRBJ2-7, with D hard to call. The CDR3 consists of 11 residues. Trimming cost V 10 bases and J 4 bases, with 11 bases left between them. In germline, CDR1 is MDHEN, CDR2 SYDVKM. Written as DNA, the CDR3 is TGTGCCATCTCGACTTGGTACGAGCAGTACTTC. Its translation: CAISTWYEQYF. Full variable domain (rest looked up from reference TRBV28 and TRBJ2-7): DVKVTQSSRYLVKRTGEKVFLECVQDMDHENMFWYRQDPGLGLRLIYFSYDVKMKEKGDIPEGYSVSREKKERFSLILESASTNQTSMYLCAISTWYEQYFGPGTRLTVT.

This clonotype was seen more than once but under ten times. The chain has TRBV6-2 or TRBV6-3 and TRBJ2-7; 7 positions match TRBD2. This CDR3 spans 15 amino acids. Germline V CDR1 and CDR2: MNHEY, SVGEGT. V dropped 7 bases and J dropped 3; count of bases not matched to a gene: 12. CDR3 sequence reads: CASKPAGTLSYEQYF. In DNA, the CDR3 is TGTGCCAGCAAGCCAGCGGGGACCCTTAGCTACGAGCAGTACTTC.